This paragraph reports one T cell receptor beta chain. The sample is drawn from a study of cytotoxic CD8 clonotypes in ibrutinib-treated CLL. Germline values: CDR1 SGHRS, CDR2 YFSETQ. The CDR3 spans 13 residues. V gave up 4 bases and J gave up 6 bases; unmatched junction bases: 4. Assay used: immunoSEQ multiplex PCR; TCRdb lists only in-frame clones, some missing. The sample has fewer than 150,000 clones; roughly 84% are singletons. This sample comprised PBMCs, obtained after 24 months of ibrutinib treatment. The clonotype originates from a human donor with chronic lymphocytic leukemia. This chain joins TRBV5-1 and TRBJ2-7, with 10 nucleotides matching TRBD1. This CDR3 is CASSPGQGGEQYF. The CDR3 nucleotides read TGCGCCAGCAGCCCCGGACAGGGGGGCGAGCAGTACTTC.